The 29 T cell receptor beta chains listed next were all sequenced from one sample in a study of Ad26.COV2.S vaccination and SARS-CoV-2 variants. The treatment is: 15 to 20 received Ad26.COV2.S at low or high dose, single or two shots; about five received placebo; per-sample allocation not given. The study sampled participants on day 63 after the first vaccine or placebo injection. Assay: immunoSEQ multiplex PCR; the TCRdb copy retains only in-frame clones and omits some. The table has hundreds of thousands of clones, roughly four fifths seen once. The specimen was peripheral blood, collected in a trial of Ad26.COV2.S vaccine versus placebo. These receptors were collected from a person aged 18-65 years who received the Ad26.COV2.S COVID-19 vaccine or a placebo.

J is TRBJ2-7 and V is TRBV18; no clear D. Per the germline V gene, CDR1 is KGHSH and CDR2 is LQKENI. V lost 2 bases and J 6 bases, leaving 8 bases between the germline ends. CDR3 length: 12 amino acids. The CDR3: CASSPDVGEQYF. The CDR3, as DNA: TGTGCCAGCTCACCAGATGTTGGCGAGCAGTACTTC.

The chain uses TRBV9 and TRBJ2-1; possible D gene TRBD2, 6 bases. V shed 0 bases and J shed 1 base, with 14 bases lying between them. This CDR3 comprises 17 residues. Germline V gene data show CDR1 as SGDLS and CDR2 as YYNGEE. The CDR3 reads CASSVGAEGNSYNEQFF. The CDR3 DNA follows: TGTGCCAGCAGCGTAGGGGCGGAGGGGAATTCCTACAATGAGCAGTTCTTC.

The chain recombines TRBV4-3 with TRBJ1-1; TRBD1 agrees at 8 bases. The CDR3 is 14 amino acids. Germline loops: CDR1 LGHNA, CDR2 YSLEER. With V trimmed by 0 bases and J by 7 bases, 4 bases remained unmatched. CDR3 loop: CASSQDGTGREAFF. The CDR3 DNA reads TGCGCCAGCAGCCAAGATGGGACAGGCCGTGAAGCTTTCTTT.

The chain carries TRBV11-3 and TRBJ2-7, with a weak D call TRBD1 (5 bases). V lost 2 bases and J 1 base, leaving 9 bases between the germline ends. There are 14 residues in the CDR3. The germline CDR1 and CDR2 sequences are SGHNT and YENEEA. CDR3: CASSLQGLSYEQYF. The CDR3 DNA is TGTGCCAGCAGCTTACAGGGTCTGTCCTACGAGCAGTACTTC.

V and J are TRBV7-9 and TRBJ1-2, with 10 bases fitting TRBD1. The germline V gene has CDR1 SEHNR and CDR2 FQNEAQ (reference sequence). The CDR3 is 13 amino acids. The V gene end was trimmed by 4 bases and the J gene end by 8 bases; junction bases not matched to a gene: 4. The CDR3 is CASSSGTGEGYTF. CDR3 in DNA: TGTGCCAGCAGCTCCGGGACAGGGGAAGGCTACACCTTC.

J is TRBJ1-5 and V is TRBV19; weak D call: TRBD1 (6 bases). V lost 2 bases to trimming and J lost 9 bases, with 8 bases between them. The germline V gene has CDR1 LNHDA and CDR2 SQIVND (reference sequence). There are 12 residues in the CDR3. CDR3 amino acids: CASSIRGGPQHF. For the CDR3, the DNA is TGTGCCAGTAGTATAAGGGGGGGGCCCCAGCATTTT.

The chain recombines TRBV2 with TRBJ1-3; no clear D gene. The CDR3 totals 12 residues. V lost 9 bases to trimming and J lost 0 bases, with 6 bases between them. CDR1 SNHLY and CDR2 FYNNEI come from the germline V gene. The CDR3 bases are TGTGCCAGTCGCATCTCTGGAAACACCATATATTTT. Protein: CASRISGNTIYF. The whole variable domain, remainder taken from reference TRBV2 and TRBJ1-3, is EPEVTQTPSHQVTQMGQEVILRCVPISNHLYFYWYRQILGQKVEFLVSFYNNEISEKSEIFDDQFSVERPDGSNFTLKIRSTKLEDSAMYFCASRISGNTIYFGEGSWLTVV.

The table lists this clone with a few counts. The chain has TRBV6-2 or TRBV6-3 and TRBJ2-1, with 11 positions matching TRBD1. V was pared by 6 bases and J by 7 bases, with 8 bases of the junction left unmatched. The germline gives CDR1 MNHEY, CDR2 SVGEGT. The CDR3 is 15 residues long. The CDR3 is CASSSAGTGGNEQFF. In nucleotides, the CDR3 is TGTGCCAGCAGCTCCGCCGGGACAGGGGGAAATGAGCAGTTCTTC.

A few counts support this clone. V usage is TRBV5-1 and J usage is TRBJ1-4; 8 bases agree with TRBD1. V was pared by 2 bases and J by 5 bases, with 2 bases of the junction left unmatched. CDR1 SGHRS and CDR2 YFSETQ come from the germline V gene. The CDR3 runs to 14 residues. The CDR3 reads CASSFQGANEKLFF. The CDR3, as DNA: TGCGCCAGCAGCTTCCAGGGGGCGAATGAAAAACTGTTTTTT.

The chain links TRBV24-1 to TRBJ2-5, with D possibly TRBD2 on 6 matching bases. The CDR3 spans 14 residues. Germline V gene lookup returns CDR1 KGHDR and CDR2 SFDVKD. The V end was cut by 3 bases, the J end by 3 bases, with 10 bases between. In nucleotides, the CDR3 is TGTGCCACCAGTGATGGAGGGAGGAAAGAGACCCAGTACTTC. The encoded protein is CATSDGGRKETQYF.

The V call is TRBV7-3, the J call TRBJ1-1; D possibly corresponds to TRBD1 (6 bases). The V end lost 4 bases, the J end lost 5 bases, and 11 bases lay between the germline ends. Germline V gene sequence: CDR1 SGHTA, CDR2 FQGTGA. The CDR3 contains 13 residues. CDR3 loop: CASSSSTGTEAFF. The CDR3 DNA is TGTGCCAGCAGCTCCTCGACAGGAACTGAAGCTTTCTTT.

This clone was seen a few times. This chain links TRBV19 with TRBJ1-5; D gene ambiguous. Germline CDR1 and CDR2: LNHDA and SQIVND (reference sequence). There are 14 residues in the CDR3. Trimming took 5 bases from V and 1 from J, leaving 9 bases between them. The CDR3 DNA is TGTGCCAGTAGTGCCCACAGAAGCAATCAGCCCCAGCATTTT. Its protein is CASSAHRSNQPQHF.

The chain is built from TRBV30 and TRBJ1-5; D not certain. Germline lookup yields CDR1 GTSNPN and CDR2 SVGIG (reference sequence). Trimming removed 1 base from V and 7 bases from J, with 11 bases in between. This CDR3 has 13 amino acids. The CDR3 region is CAWSATRVQPQHF. The CDR3 DNA is TGTGCCTGGAGTGCAACACGGGTCCAGCCCCAGCATTTT.

This clone was picked up many times. The chain joins TRBV19 to TRBJ1-4, with 9 bases matching TRBD1. The germline V gene encodes CDR1 LNHDA and CDR2 SQIVND (reference sequence). This CDR3 has 17 residues. The ends lost 5 bases at V and 8 bases at J; junction bases unmatched: 15. The CDR3, as DNA: TGTGCCAGTAGTCGTGGTACCTGGACAGGGGTTGACGAAAAACTGTTTTTT. Translated: CASSRGTWTGVDEKLFF. Variable domain in full (rest from reference TRBV19 and TRBJ1-4): DGGITQSPKYLFRKEGQNVTLSCEQNLNHDAMYWYRQDPGQGLRLIYYSQIVNDFQKGDIAEGYSVSREKKESFPLTVTSAQKNPTAFYLCASSRGTWTGVDEKLFFGSGTQLSVL.

This clone has at least ten counts. V and J are TRBV5-4 and TRBJ2-2; D remains unclear. In germline, CDR1 is SGHNT, CDR2 YYREEE (reference sequence). CDR3 length: 12 residues. The V end was cut by 7 bases, the J end by 1 base, with 5 bases between. CDR3 amino acids: CASGVNTGELFF. The CDR3 DNA sequence: TGTGCCAGCGGGGTGAACACCGGGGAGCTGTTTTTT.

V and J are TRBV24-1 and TRBJ1-5; D gene unclear. Germline CDR1 reads KGHDR; CDR2 reads SFDVKD. V was shortened by 3 bases and J by 2 bases, with 7 bases between the two germline ends. This CDR3 contains 14 residues. CDR3 residues: CATSDRTGNQPQHF. Written as DNA, the CDR3 is TGTGCCACCAGTGATCGGACGGGCAATCAGCCCCAGCATTTT.

The V and J genes are TRBV4-3 and TRBJ2-2; either TRBD1 or TRBD2 may supply D (7 bases each). The V and J ends lost 2 bases and 5 bases respectively, with 18 bases between them. Per the germline V gene, CDR1 is LGHNA and CDR2 is YSLEER. The CDR3 extends over 17 amino acids. The CDR3 here is CASSQRGAGGETGELFF. As DNA, the CDR3 is TGCGCCAGCAGCCAAAGGGGGGCAGGGGGGGAAACCGGGGAGCTGTTTTTT.

The chain couples TRBV4-1 to TRBJ2-4; D gene unclear. Germline CDR1 and CDR2: MGHRA and YSYEKL. The V gene lost 4 bases and the J gene lost 9 bases, with 19 bases spanning the gap. The CDR3 is 15 residues long. Here the CDR3 DNA reads TGCGCCAGCAGCCCTATATTCAAGGCTGGTGGCATTCAGTACTTC. It yields the protein CASSPIFKAGGIQYF.

V and J are TRBV5-6 and TRBJ2-3; tentatively, D is TRBD1 (5 bases). Trimming removed 7 bases at V and 1 base at J, with 10 bases between. This CDR3 comprises 13 residues. CDR1 is SGHDT and CDR2 is YYEEEE in the germline V gene. The chain's CDR3 is CASEEGGTDTQYF. CDR3 in DNA: TGTGCCAGCGAGGAAGGGGGCACAGATACGCAGTATTTT.

This chain joins TRBV18 and TRBJ1-1; D remains ambiguous. CDR3 length equals 14 residues. V was clipped by 2 bases and J by 2 bases, with 9 bases between them. Germline CDR1 is KGHSH and CDR2 is LQKENI. CDR3 nucleotides: TGTGCCAGCTCACCATTGAGTACTAACACTGAAGCTTTCTTT. It encodes CASSPLSTNTEAFF.

The V and J genes are TRBV7-2 and TRBJ2-3; D may be TRBD1 (6 bases). This CDR3 has 16 residues. Germline assignment: CDR1 SGHTA and CDR2 FQGNSA. The V end lost 5 bases, the J end lost 0 bases, and 15 bases lay between the germline ends. In nucleotides, the CDR3 is TGTGCCAGCAGCCTTTTTTTGGGGGCTAGCACAGATACGCAGTATTTT. This encodes CASSLFLGASTDTQYF.

This clone has more than one count but fewer than ten. The gene calls are TRBV3-1 (or the pseudogene TRBV3-2) and TRBJ2-2; D is unresolved. Germline assignment: CDR1 LGHDT and CDR2 YNNKEL (reference sequence). The V end lost 4 bases, the J end lost 5 bases, and 11 bases lay between the germline ends. The CDR3 is 14 residues long. The CDR3 sequence is CASSPVVGTGELFF. The CDR3 DNA sequence: TGTGCCAGCAGCCCAGTTGTGGGAACCGGGGAGCTGTTTTTT.

To note about this clone: Other nucleotide sequences in the sample specify the same CDR3. The chain is built from TRBV6-5 and TRBJ1-1; D is perhaps TRBD1 (5 bases). The CDR3 has 14 residues. Germline V lookup: CDR1 MNHEY, CDR2 SVGAGI. Trimming pared 2 bases from V and 1 base from J, leaving 8 bases between. CDR3 DNA: TGTGCCAGCAGTTACGGGGGTCGGAACACTGAAGCTTTCTTT. It yields the protein CASSYGGRNTEAFF.

The chain recombines TRBV4-2 with TRBJ2-3; D unresolved. The CDR3 is 13 amino acids. CDR1 is LGHNA and CDR2 is YNFKEQ in the germline V gene. The V end was cut by 0 bases, the J end by 5 bases, with 6 bases between. CDR3 in DNA: TGTGCCAGCAGCCAAGAGTTACAAGATACGCAGTATTTT. Amino acids: CASSQELQDTQYF.

The chain links TRBV24-1 to TRBJ2-5; 10 bases agree with TRBD1. V shed 4 bases, J shed 4 bases, and the junction held 5 bases outside the gene matches. The CDR3 consists of 15 residues. Germline loops: CDR1 KGHDR, CDR2 SFDVKD. The CDR3 region is CATSDPGQGTETQYF. The DNA of the CDR3 is TGTGCCACCAGTGACCCGGGACAGGGGACAGAGACCCAGTACTTC.

The V and J genes are TRBV7-6 and TRBJ2-7; D remains unclear. The CDR3 totals 11 residues. In germline, CDR1 is SGHVS, CDR2 FNYEAQ. With 5 bases removed from V and 3 bases from J, the gap between germline ends came to 5 bases. CDR3 nucleotide sequence: TGTGCCAGCAGCCATGGCTACGAGCAGTACTTC. Its protein product is CASSHGYEQYF.

The chain couples TRBV19 to TRBJ1-4, with D possibly TRBD1 on 6 matching bases. Trimming took 3 bases from V and 2 from J, leaving 10 bases between them. The germline CDR1 and CDR2 sequences are LNHDA and SQIVND (reference sequence). This CDR3 has 15 residues. The CDR3 DNA sequence: TGTGCCAGTAGTATTCGTGGACAGACTAATGAAAAACTGTTTTTT. Translating gives CASSIRGQTNEKLFF.

This clone has a handful of counts. This chain links TRBV14 with TRBJ1-5; D is possibly TRBD1 (5 bases). In germline, CDR1 is SGHDN, CDR2 FVKESK. The ends were cut back, 4 bases at V and 7 bases at J, with 17 bases in the middle. The CDR3 loop spans 15 amino acids. CDR3 sequence (DNA): TGTGCCAGCAGCCCCCGTGGGGGGTGGGGGCAGCCCCAGCATTTT. This codes for CASSPRGGWGQPQHF.

This clone was found once. The chain couples TRBV7-8 to TRBJ1-5; 8 bases align to TRBD1. This CDR3 has 16 residues. Trimming at V came to 5 bases and at J to 6 bases, leaving 12 bases not matched to a gene. Looked up from germline, CDR1 is SGHVS and CDR2 is FQNEAQ. CDR3 sequence (DNA): TGTGCCAGCAGCCCGATTGACAGGGGCGGGCGTCAGCCCCAGCATTTT. It specifies CASSPIDRGGRQPQHF.